This record looks at one T cell receptor (beta chain) sequence and its context. As handled by the study authors: Researchers report that nucleated cell counts were estimated from reference gene primer amplification. The data were produced by immunoSEQ multiplex PCR, yet TCRdb's version contains in-frame clones alone and is incomplete. The V and J calls and clone size come from that table; D and trimming were worked out from the DNA. The table shows under 100,000 clones, with roughly 84% occurring only once. The Seattle patients, enrolled during active infection, were followed longitudinally. The germline V and J ends were trimmed by 6 bases and 4 bases, with 19 bases remaining between them. CDR1 and CDR2 (germline): MNHNY, SVGAGI (reference sequence). This CDR3 contains 17 residues. The data were taken from a study of blood T cell repertoires in COVID-19. Study as a whole: Samples representing acute and convalescent COVID-19 were sourced from the United States, Italy and Spain. PBMCs, B-cell-depleted T cells, or T cells were the source of the cDNA or gDNA that made up the material.

The receptor was isolated from a woman over 75 with COVID-19, enrolled during active disease. V usage is TRBV6-6 and J usage is TRBJ1-6; tentatively, D is TRBD1 (6 bases). Sequenced material: peripheral blood. CDR3 residues: CASSRRGGRIYNSPLHF. The CDR3 region has the DNA TGTGCCAGCAGCCGACGGGGGGGCCGGATTTATAATTCACCCCTCCACTTT.